This T cell receptor beta chain was recorded in a study of CXCR3-negative and CXCR3-positive naive CD8 T cells. Study-wide background: The TRB read total, approximately 150 million, broke down to about 1.5 +/- 0.3 million reads per library.

Study findings and constraints: Diversity ran similarly high across both naive subsets but far lower in memory CD8+ cells. Cryopreservation partially lowered CXCR3 expression, so most assays used fresh PBMCs. Naive CXCR3-positive cells had TRB CDR3s more hydrophobic than those of CXCR3-negative naive cells.

CD45RO-CCR7+CD27+CD95- was the phenotype of naive CD8+ T cells. As regards this clonotype: No antigen is known for it.

The TRB libraries of cDNA were built by UMI-labeled 5' RACE. TCRdb re-called the 5' RACE reads and catalogs CDR3 proteins one per entry, DNA excluded. This listing includes some 140,000 distinct CDR3 sequences. This receptor was taken from a human donor in good health. Some clones in this sample may be carry-over from other donors' samples. Sequences were obtained from naive CXCR3+ CD8+ T cells from blood. Subset in this sample: CD45RO-CCR7+CD27+CD95- naive CD8+ T cells expressing CXCR3 (TNR3+).

This CDR3 is CASSLGGAGPTYEQYF. The chain joins TRBV7-9 to TRBJ2-7; TCRdb lists TRBD1, though no DNA is available to test this call. Germline lookup yields CDR1 SEHNR and CDR2 FQNEAQ (reference sequence). The length of the CDR3 is 16 residues.